These 10 T cell receptor beta chains came from one sample sequenced in a study of identical twins. Via MiXCR, TCRdb re-called the 5' RACE reads, giving one row per CDR3 protein. The sample consists of 500,000 to 650,000 distinct CDR3 sequences, less than 9% of them appearing once. The same specimen was also included in a second study, on yellow fever vaccine responses in identical twins.

What was sequenced was PBMCs. The source of these receptors is a woman aged 18-29 years in good health.

There are a few counts of this clonotype. The V and J genes are TRBV7-9 and TRBJ1-5; D possibly corresponds to TRBD1 (6 bases). V was shortened by 5 bases and J by 3 bases, with 14 bases between the two germline ends. Per the germline V gene, CDR1 is SEHNR and CDR2 is FQNEAQ (reference sequence). This CDR3 has 15 amino acids. In DNA, the CDR3 is TGTGCCAGCAGCGGCCGGGACACGAACAATCAGCCCCAGCATTTT. This codes for CASSGRDTNNQPQHF.

This chain joins TRBV4-1 and TRBJ2-1; D may be TRBD2 (7 bases). The CDR3 length is 16 residues. From germline, CDR1 is MGHRA and CDR2 YSYEKL. V shed 4 bases and J shed 4 bases, with 17 bases lying between them. The CDR3 region has the DNA TGCGCCAGCAGCCCGACTAGTCGGGGGGCATACAATGAGCAGTTCTTC. Protein sequence: CASSPTSRGAYNEQFF.

This clonotype was detected ten times or more. V usage is TRBV15 and J usage is TRBJ2-1; D is possibly TRBD2 (6 bases). The CDR3 extends over 16 amino acids. Deletions cut 0 bases from V and 4 bases from J, with 13 bases between. Germline V gene sequence: CDR1 LNHNV, CDR2 YYDKDF (reference sequence). The CDR3 region has the DNA TGTGCCACCAGCAGAGATAGAGCGGGTGGGTACAATGAGCAGTTCTTC. The encoded protein is CATSRDRAGGYNEQFF.

This clonotype was observed a handful of times. The V and J genes are TRBV18 and TRBJ1-1; D unresolved. V lost 1 base, J lost 6 bases, and 6 bases lay in between. CDR1 is KGHSH, CDR2 LQKENI, per germline. The CDR3 totals 12 residues. CDR3 coding DNA: TGTGCCAGCTCACCACTGCGGTCTGAAGCTTTCTTT. As protein: CASSPLRSEAFF.

V is TRBV10-3 and J is TRBJ2-6; D is undetermined. From germline, CDR1 is ENHRY and CDR2 SYGVKD. The CDR3 spans 13 residues. Trimming removed 6 bases at V and 3 bases at J, with 6 bases between. Here the CDR3 DNA reads TGTGCCATCAGCGACCTTGGGGCCAACGTCCTGACTTTC. Amino acids: CAISDLGANVLTF.

V usage is TRBV27 and J usage is TRBJ2-1; TRBD2 might be the D (5 bases). Germline lookup yields CDR1 MNHEY and CDR2 SMNVEV (reference sequence). This CDR3 region has 14 residues. Between the trimmed V and J ends, which lost 2 bases and 10 bases, there was a span of 15 bases. The CDR3 nucleotides read TGTGCCAGCAGTTTAGATCGGAGGCCGGGGGAGCAGTTCTTC. Its translation is CASSLDRRPGEQFF.

In this sample, this clonotype turned up a few times. This chain links TRBV7-9 with TRBJ1-2, with TRBD1 as a possible D gene (6 bases). Looked up from germline, CDR1 is SEHNR and CDR2 is FQNEAQ (reference sequence). V lost 3 bases and J lost 7, with 21 bases in between. The CDR3 extends over 16 amino acids. The CDR3 region has the DNA TGTGCCAGCAGCTTTTCACACAGGGTTTCTGACTCTGGCTACACCTTC. It codes for CASSFSHRVSDSGYTF.

The chain is built from TRBV15 and TRBJ2-7; 7 nucleotides line up with TRBD1. Unmatched junction bases numbered 7, after V lost 4 bases and J lost 1 base. Germline V gene sequence: CDR1 LNHNV, CDR2 YYDKDF (reference sequence). The CDR3 contains 15 residues. The CDR3 nucleotides read TGTGCCACCAGCATGGCCCGACAGGGTTCCTACGAGCAGTACTTC. Its protein product is CATSMARQGSYEQYF.

This clonotype came up many times. The chain recombines TRBV9 with TRBJ2-1; 11 bases fit TRBD2. The CDR3 length is 16 residues. The V segment lost 1 base and the J segment 3 bases; nucleotides outside the gene matches: 3. Germline V lookup: CDR1 SGDLS, CDR2 YYNGEE. CDR3 nucleotides: TGTGCCAGCAGCGTACAAGGGACTAGCGGCTACAATGAGCAGTTCTTC. It is translated as CASSVQGTSGYNEQFF.

V and J are TRBV19 and TRBJ2-7; possibly TRBD1 or TRBD2 for D (5 bases each). Trimming removed 6 bases at V and 6 bases at J, with 15 bases between. Germline CDR1 and CDR2: LNHDA and SQIVND (reference sequence). This CDR3 contains 13 residues. As DNA, the CDR3 is TGTGCCAGTAGCACGGGGCCTAGGGGCGAGCAGTACTTC. This codes for CASSTGPRGEQYF.